What follows describes a single T cell receptor beta chain. Its antigen remains unknown. This CDR3 has 15 residues. Germline assignment: CDR1 SGHTA and CDR2 FQGNSA. V dropped 5 bases and J dropped 0 bases, with 10 bases sitting between them. Through a sample-barcoded 5' primer and a J-beta primer mix, a second PCR was run for roughly 7 to 12 cycles. From the 5' RACE reads, TCRdb called clonotypes with MiXCR, one entry per CDR3 protein. The sample consists of roughly 900,000 distinct CDR3 sequences, around 48% of them appearing once. This sample is drawn from a study of blood T cells in healthy people across ages. General study findings and limits: Conclusively comparing naive with antigen-experienced cells was impossible with unsorted PBMCs.

The receptor was isolated from a young man in good health. Specimen: blood. V usage is TRBV7-2 and J usage is TRBJ2-2; D is uncertain. The CDR3 DNA follows: TGTGCCAGCAGCCCAATAACAGCGAACACCGGGGAGCTGTTTTTT. It specifies CASSPITANTGELFF.